A single sample gave rise to the 32 T cell receptor beta chains below, sequenced in a study of blood T cell repertoires in COVID-19. Assay: immunoSEQ multiplex PCR; the TCRdb copy retains only in-frame clones and omits some. The sample has 140,000 to 150,000 clones; roughly 89% are singletons. The sequenced sample was PBMCs or T cells enriched from blood (not recorded which). Receptors were obtained from a man over 45 who had recovered from COVID-19.

The genes are TRBV6-2 or TRBV6-3 and TRBJ1-1; the D is unclear. The length of the CDR3 is 12 residues. Germline V gene lookup returns CDR1 MNHEY and CDR2 SVGEGT. V gave up 2 bases and J gave up 8 bases, with 9 bases separating them. The CDR3 DNA is TGTGCCAGCAGTTACCCCTTCCAGGAAGCTTTCTTT. This encodes CASSYPFQEAFF.

The chain links TRBV28 to TRBJ1-2, with D possibly being TRBD1 (5 bases). Per the germline V gene, CDR1 is MDHEN and CDR2 is SYDVKM. V gave up 5 bases and J gave up 4 bases, with 14 bases separating them. The CDR3 contains 14 residues. The CDR3 DNA sequence: TGTGCCAGCAGTCTTAAGACAGCTATCTATGGCTACACCTTC. This encodes CASSLKTAIYGYTF.

V gene TRBV6-2 or TRBV6-3 combines with J gene TRBJ1-5, with D maybe TRBD1 (6 bases). CDR1 is MNHEY, CDR2 SVGEGT, per germline. Trimming removed 2 bases at V and 6 bases at J, with 11 bases between. The CDR3 covers 14 residues. The CDR3 DNA follows: TGTGCCAGCAGTTACGGGGGGGCCGGTCAGCCCCAGCATTTT. Translation gives CASSYGGAGQPQHF.

This rearrangement joins TRBV5-6 to TRBJ1-6, with D possibly matching TRBD1 (5 bases). Trimming left V 2 bases short and J 10 bases short, with 10 bases between. CDR1 and CDR2 from the germline V gene are SGHDT and YYEEEE. CDR3 length equals 13 residues. In DNA form, the CDR3 reads TGTGCCAGCAGCTTTACCGGGGGATCACCCCTCCACTTT. It yields the protein CASSFTGGSPLHF.

The gene calls are TRBV19 and TRBJ1-2, with D unresolved. CDR3 length: 13 amino acids. Germline V gives CDR1 LNHDA, CDR2 SQIVND (reference sequence). The V and J ends lost 10 bases and 2 bases respectively, with 14 bases between them. The CDR3 reads CAIRFPGNYGYTF. Written as DNA, the CDR3 is TGTGCCATTAGATTCCCGGGGAACTATGGCTACACCTTC.

This clone was recorded many times. The chain uses TRBV7-2 and TRBJ2-6; D gene uncertain. The V and J ends lost 4 bases and 0 bases respectively, with 7 bases between them. The CDR3 length is 15 residues. Germline assignment: CDR1 SGHTA and CDR2 FQGNSA. This CDR3 reads CASSSYNSGANVLTF. The CDR3 DNA reads as TGTGCCAGCAGCTCATACAACTCTGGGGCCAACGTCCTGACTTTC.

The chain uses TRBV11-2 and TRBJ2-5, with 9 bases lining up with TRBD2. There are 14 residues in the CDR3. V dropped 3 bases and J dropped 4; count of bases not matched to a gene: 3. CDR1 is SGHAT, CDR2 FQNNGV, per germline. CDR3 loop: CASSFSAGGETQYF. The CDR3, as DNA: TGTGCCAGCAGCTTCTCAGCGGGGGGAGAGACCCAGTACTTC.

V gene TRBV15 combines with J gene TRBJ1-1; D remains unclear. Trimming stripped 0 bases from V and 6 bases from J, with 14 bases between. The CDR3 is made up of 15 amino acids. Germline V gene lookup returns CDR1 LNHNV and CDR2 YYDKDF (reference sequence). The CDR3 nucleotides are TGTGCCACCAGCAGAGATCGAGAAGGGAGCGCTGAAGCTTTCTTT. Residues: CATSRDREGSAEAFF.

The rearrangement links TRBV7-2 to TRBJ1-3, with 7 bases aligning to TRBD1. The V segment lost 5 bases and the J segment 2 bases; nucleotides outside the gene matches: 3. The CDR3 totals 14 residues. CDR1 is SGHTA and CDR2 is FQGNSA in the germline V gene. The CDR3 is CASSIGTAGNTIYF. The CDR3 nucleotides are TGTGCCAGCAGCATAGGGACAGCTGGAAACACCATATATTTT.

The J gene is TRBJ1-3, the V gene TRBV30; possibly TRBD1 for D (5 bases). The CDR3 contains 15 residues. CDR1 and CDR2 from the germline V gene are GTSNPN and SVGIG (reference sequence). Trimming removed 4 bases at V and 2 bases at J, with 15 bases between. The CDR3 bases are TGTGCCTGGACAGGGTCCAGAATCACTGGAAACACCATATATTTT. It is translated as CAWTGSRITGNTIYF.

This clone has a single count. The genes are TRBV24-1 and TRBJ2-3; 15 bases are shared with TRBD2. This CDR3 has 18 amino acids. Germline loops: CDR1 KGHDR, CDR2 SFDVKD. V shed 5 bases, J shed 0 bases, and the junction held 5 bases outside the gene matches. DNA of the CDR3: TGTGCCACCAGTGGGACTAGCGGGGGGGCCTATAGCACAGATACGCAGTATTTT. It yields the protein CATSGTSGGAYSTDTQYF.

The V call is TRBV7-2, the J call TRBJ2-5, with TRBD2 as a possible D gene (5 bases). Germline CDR1 and CDR2: SGHTA and FQGNSA. Deletions cut 4 bases from V and 0 bases from J, with 15 bases between. This CDR3 comprises 16 residues. This CDR3 reads CASSSNPPGYQETQYF. The CDR3 nucleotides are TGTGCCAGCAGCTCGAACCCCCCGGGATACCAAGAGACCCAGTACTTC.

This sequence joins TRBV28 and TRBJ1-1; D ambiguous. There are 11 residues in the CDR3. Trimming stripped 6 bases from V and 10 bases from J, with 12 bases between. Germline CDR1 and CDR2: MDHEN and SYDVKM. The DNA for the CDR3 is TGTGCCAGCAGCGAGGTAGATGGAGCTTTCTTT. Its protein is CASSEVDGAFF.

The chain recombines TRBV28 with TRBJ1-5; TRBD1 is a possible D gene (5 bases). From germline, CDR1 is MDHEN and CDR2 SYDVKM. The CDR3 spans 16 residues. Trimming removed 3 bases at V and 6 bases at J, with 18 bases between. DNA of the CDR3: TGTGCCAGCAGTTTCGTTGCACTCCCGGGGGGTCAGCCCCAGCATTTT. Translation gives CASSFVALPGGQPQHF.

This chain joins TRBV5-6 and TRBJ2-7, with D possibly TRBD2 on 6 matching bases. In germline, CDR1 is SGHDT, CDR2 YYEEEE. Trimming shortened V by 4 bases and J by 2 bases, and 10 bases separated the two germline ends. The CDR3 totals 13 residues. Here the CDR3 reads CASSGWGAYEQYF. The CDR3 region has the DNA TGTGCCAGCAGCGGGTGGGGGGCCTACGAGCAGTACTTC.

The V gene is TRBV2, the J gene TRBJ1-2, with TRBD1 matching over 9 bases. CDR1 and CDR2 from the germline V gene are SNHLY and FYNNEI. This CDR3 region has 15 residues. After removal of 8 bases from V and 1 base from J, the junction contained 8 bases not matched to a gene. CDR3 amino acids: CASSADRGRNYGYTF. CDR3 in DNA: TGTGCCAGCTCAGCGGACAGGGGTCGTAACTATGGCTACACCTTC.

The V gene is TRBV7-2, the J gene TRBJ1-2, with D possibly TRBD1 on 5 matching bases. Between the trimmed V and J ends, which lost 3 bases and 5 bases, there was a span of 16 bases. The CDR3 contains 15 residues. Per germline, CDR1 SGHTA and CDR2 FQGNSA. As DNA, the CDR3 is TGTGCCAGCAGCTTGGCCCGGGGGAGCCGGTATGGCTACACCTTC. Protein product: CASSLARGSRYGYTF.

V and J are TRBV4-3 and TRBJ1-6, with 11 bases matching TRBD1. CDR1 and CDR2 (germline): LGHNA, YSLEER. CDR3 length equals 16 residues. V lost 4 bases, J lost 8 bases, and 7 bases stayed unmatched. DNA of the CDR3: TGCGCCAGCAGCCTGCATTGGACAGGGGGCGATTCACCCCTCCACTTT. Translating it yields CASSLHWTGGDSPLHF.

This sequence joins TRBV12-5 and TRBJ2-1; 11 bases match TRBD2. CDR3 length: 15 amino acids. The ends lost 2 bases at V and 8 bases at J; junction bases unmatched: 5. Germline CDR1 LGHNT, CDR2 FRNRAP. This chain's CDR3 is CASGLWLAGGHEQFF. In DNA form, the CDR3 reads TGTGCTAGTGGTTTGTGGCTAGCGGGAGGCCATGAGCAGTTCTTC.

Comment on this clone: Other DNA sequences within the sample encode an identical CDR3. The J gene is TRBJ1-5, the V gene TRBV19; D gene uncertain. The V and J ends lost 0 bases and 2 bases respectively, with 11 bases between them. The CDR3 runs 16 residues. Germline values: CDR1 LNHDA, CDR2 SQIVND (reference sequence). CDR3 DNA sequence: TGTGCCAGTAGTATAGATTCAAGGCAGGGCAATCAGCCCCAGCATTTT. It translates to CASSIDSRQGNQPQHF.

The gene calls are TRBV9 and TRBJ1-1; no reliable D call. The CDR3 loop spans 15 amino acids. Germline V gene data show CDR1 as SGDLS and CDR2 as YYNGEE. Deletions cut 0 bases from V and 1 base from J, with 10 bases between. This CDR3 reads CASSVASNSNTEAFF. Written as DNA, the CDR3 is TGTGCCAGCAGCGTAGCCTCTAATTCGAACACTGAAGCTTTCTTT.

The sample holds one count of this clone. The CDR3 sequence: CASSSTRRSRSSYNEQFF. The CDR3, as DNA: TGTGCCAGCAGTTCTACTAGGAGATCTAGGAGCTCCTACAATGAGCAGTTCTTC. The chain combines TRBV11-2 with TRBJ2-1; D possibly corresponds to TRBD2 (5 bases). The V gene's germline CDR1 is SGHAT and CDR2 FQNNGV. This CDR3 comprises 18 residues. Between the trimmed V and J ends, which lost 6 bases and 0 bases, there was a span of 21 bases.

J is TRBJ1-5 and V is TRBV27; no clear D. Germline V CDR1 and CDR2: MNHEY, SMNVEV (reference sequence). This CDR3 contains 15 residues. V was shortened by 6 bases and J by 3 bases, with 15 bases between the two germline ends. The CDR3 loop reads CASSKSRRANQPQHF. CDR3 in DNA: TGTGCCAGCAGCAAGAGCAGGAGGGCCAATCAGCCCCAGCATTTT.

The rearrangement links TRBV7-8 to TRBJ1-5; the D is unclear. V gave up 1 base and J gave up 0 bases, with 10 bases separating them. There are 16 residues in the CDR3. The germline CDR1 and CDR2 sequences are SGHVS and FQNEAQ. As DNA, the CDR3 is TGTGCCAGCAGCTTAGAGGGAGGCTATAGCAATCAGCCCCAGCATTTT. It is translated as CASSLEGGYSNQPQHF.

The gene calls are TRBV19 and TRBJ1-1; 7 bases fit TRBD1. V shed 4 bases, J shed 10 bases, and the junction held 9 bases outside the gene matches. CDR1 is LNHDA and CDR2 is SQIVND in the germline V gene (reference sequence). CDR3 size: 13 residues. The CDR3 loop is CASSTTGLDAAFF. In DNA form, the CDR3 reads TGTGCCAGTAGTACGACAGGGCTCGATGCAGCTTTCTTT.

The chain couples TRBV7-9 to TRBJ2-7; 9 bases align to TRBD2. The CDR3 extends over 14 amino acids. V lost 5 bases and J lost 5; bases outside the gene matches: 7. Germline V CDR1 and CDR2: SEHNR, FQNEAQ (reference sequence). The CDR3 sequence: CASSPSGLANEQYF. For the CDR3, the DNA is TGTGCCAGCAGCCCATCGGGACTAGCCAACGAGCAGTACTTC.

This chain uses TRBV30 with TRBJ1-2; the D gene is possibly TRBD1 (5 bases). Trimming shortened V by 0 bases and J by 4 bases, and 12 bases separated the two germline ends. The germline V gene has CDR1 GTSNPN and CDR2 SVGIG (reference sequence). The CDR3 length is 14 residues. Here the CDR3 reads CAWSVSDSIYGYTF. The DNA of the CDR3 is TGTGCCTGGAGTGTGTCAGACAGCATCTATGGCTACACCTTC. Complete variable domain (other parts from reference TRBV30 and TRBJ1-2): SQTIHQWPATLVQPVGSPLSLECTVEGTSNPNLYWYRQAAGRGLQLLFYSVGIGQISSEVPQNLSASRPQDRQFILSSKKLLLSDSGFYLCAWSVSDSIYGYTFGSGTRLTVV.

CDR3 in DNA: TGCGCCAGCAGCTTGGAAAGCAGGGGACGGCCGGGGAATGAGCAGTTCTTC. The encoded protein is CASSLESRGRPGNEQFF. The rearrangement links TRBV5-1 to TRBJ2-1; possible D gene TRBD1, 6 bases. There are 17 residues in the CDR3. Trimming pared 0 bases from V and 7 bases from J, leaving 20 bases between. The germline CDR1 and CDR2 sequences are SGHRS and YFSETQ.

For the CDR3, the DNA is TGCGCCAGCAGCTACGTGGGGGGGAATCAGCCCCAGCATTTT. It is translated as CASSYVGGNQPQHF. This rearrangement joins TRBV5-1 to TRBJ1-5; D is possibly TRBD1 (5 bases). Trimming stripped 3 bases from V and 4 bases from J, with 11 bases between. CDR3 size: 14 residues. CDR1 and CDR2 from the germline V gene are SGHRS and YFSETQ.

V is TRBV9 and J is TRBJ2-1, with unresolved D. V was trimmed by 3 bases and J by 5 bases, leaving 6 bases between them. This CDR3 region has 12 residues. The germline V gene encodes CDR1 SGDLS and CDR2 YYNGEE. The CDR3 bases are TGTGCCAGCAGCGCCCGCGACAATGAGCAGTTCTTC. Amino acids: CASSARDNEQFF.

The rearrangement uses TRBV7-2 and TRBJ1-1; weak D call: TRBD1 (5 bases). The V end was cut by 4 bases, the J end by 4 bases, with 13 bases between. The V gene's germline CDR1 is SGHTA and CDR2 FQGNSA. The CDR3 runs 14 residues. The CDR3 protein is CASSSPRGGTEAFF. The CDR3 DNA is TGTGCCAGCAGCTCCCCTCGGGGGGGCACTGAAGCTTTCTTT.

V usage is TRBV7-2 and J usage is TRBJ2-1, with TRBD1 identical over 7 bases. Germline assignment: CDR1 SGHTA and CDR2 FQGNSA. With 5 bases clipped from V and 4 bases from J, the junction kept 2 bases outside the gene matches. The CDR3 is 13 residues long. CDR3 bases: TGTGCCAGCAGCCTACAGGGGTACAATGAGCAGTTCTTC. Protein product: CASSLQGYNEQFF.